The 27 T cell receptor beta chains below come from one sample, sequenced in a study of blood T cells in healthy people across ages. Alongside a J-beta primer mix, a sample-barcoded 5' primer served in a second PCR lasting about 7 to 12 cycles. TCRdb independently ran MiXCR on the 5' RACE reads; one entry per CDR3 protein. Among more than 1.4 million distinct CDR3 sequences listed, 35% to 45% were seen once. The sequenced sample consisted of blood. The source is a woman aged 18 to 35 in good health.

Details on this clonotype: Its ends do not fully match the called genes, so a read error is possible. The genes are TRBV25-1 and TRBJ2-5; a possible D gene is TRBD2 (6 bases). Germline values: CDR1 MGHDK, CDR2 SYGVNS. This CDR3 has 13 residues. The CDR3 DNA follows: TGTGTCAGCAGTGTCTTAGGAGGGTCGGCCCAGTACTTC. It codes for CVSSVLGGSAQYF.

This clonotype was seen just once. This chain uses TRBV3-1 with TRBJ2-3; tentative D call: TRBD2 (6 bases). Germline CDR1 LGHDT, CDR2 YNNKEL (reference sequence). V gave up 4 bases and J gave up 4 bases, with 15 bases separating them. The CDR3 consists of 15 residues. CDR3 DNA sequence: TGTGCCAGCAGCCCGCCCCCGGCGGGGTCAGATACGCAGTATTTT. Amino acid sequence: CASSPPPAGSDTQYF.

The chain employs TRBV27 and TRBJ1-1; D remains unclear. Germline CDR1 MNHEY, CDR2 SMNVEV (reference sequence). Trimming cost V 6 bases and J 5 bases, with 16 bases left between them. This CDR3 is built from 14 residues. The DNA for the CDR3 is TGTGCCAGCAGCGAGGACGTGCGCATGACTGAAGCTTTCTTT. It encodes CASSEDVRMTEAFF.

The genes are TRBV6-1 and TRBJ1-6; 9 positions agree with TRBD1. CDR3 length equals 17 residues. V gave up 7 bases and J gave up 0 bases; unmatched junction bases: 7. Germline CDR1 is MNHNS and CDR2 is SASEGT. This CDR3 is CASTGTGSSSYNSPLHF. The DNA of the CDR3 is TGTGCCAGCACTGGGACAGGGTCGAGCTCCTATAATTCACCCCTCCACTTT.

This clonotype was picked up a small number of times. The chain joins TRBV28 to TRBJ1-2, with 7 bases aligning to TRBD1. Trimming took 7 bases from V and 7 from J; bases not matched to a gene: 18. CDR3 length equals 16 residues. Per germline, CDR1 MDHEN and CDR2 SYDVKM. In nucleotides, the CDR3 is TGTGCCAGCATTTCCCCCAGGGGGTCTCGGTCGGGTGGCTACACCTTC. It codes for CASISPRGSRSGGYTF.

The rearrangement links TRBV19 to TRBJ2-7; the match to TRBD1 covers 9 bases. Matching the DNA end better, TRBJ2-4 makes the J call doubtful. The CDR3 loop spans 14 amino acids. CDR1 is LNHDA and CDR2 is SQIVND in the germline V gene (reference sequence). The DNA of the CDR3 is TGTGCCAGTAAGGTGGGACAGGGAGGATACATTCAGTACTTC. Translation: CASKVGQGGYIQYF.

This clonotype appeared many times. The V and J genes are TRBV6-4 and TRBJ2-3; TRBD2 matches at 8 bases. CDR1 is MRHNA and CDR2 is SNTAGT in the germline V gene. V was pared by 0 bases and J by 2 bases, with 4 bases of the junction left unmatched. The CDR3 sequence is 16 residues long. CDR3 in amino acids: CASSDSNGGATDTQYF. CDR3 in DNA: TGTGCCAGCAGTGACTCGAACGGGGGGGCCACAGATACGCAGTATTTT.

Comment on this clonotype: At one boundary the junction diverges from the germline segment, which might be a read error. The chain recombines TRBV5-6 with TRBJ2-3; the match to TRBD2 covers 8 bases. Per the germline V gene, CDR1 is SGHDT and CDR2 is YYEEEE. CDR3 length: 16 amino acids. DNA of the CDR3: TGTGCCAGCAGCTTGGCTTTTAGCGGGGCCACAGGTACGCAGTATTTT. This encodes CASSLAFSGATGTQYF.

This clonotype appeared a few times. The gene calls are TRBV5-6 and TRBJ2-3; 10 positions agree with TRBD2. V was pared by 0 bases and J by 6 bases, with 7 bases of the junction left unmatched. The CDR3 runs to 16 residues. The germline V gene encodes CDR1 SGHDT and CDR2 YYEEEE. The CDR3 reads CASSLVASGGSDTQYF. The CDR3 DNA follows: TGTGCCAGCAGCTTGGTCGCTAGCGGGGGTTCTGATACGCAGTATTTT.

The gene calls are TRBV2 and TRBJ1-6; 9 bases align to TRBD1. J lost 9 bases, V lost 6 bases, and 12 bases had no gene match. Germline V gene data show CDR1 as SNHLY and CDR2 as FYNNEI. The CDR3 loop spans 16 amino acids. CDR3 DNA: TGTGCCAGCAGAGGAGAGGGACAGGGTTACGGTTCACCCCTCCACTTT. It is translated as CASRGEGQGYGSPLHF.

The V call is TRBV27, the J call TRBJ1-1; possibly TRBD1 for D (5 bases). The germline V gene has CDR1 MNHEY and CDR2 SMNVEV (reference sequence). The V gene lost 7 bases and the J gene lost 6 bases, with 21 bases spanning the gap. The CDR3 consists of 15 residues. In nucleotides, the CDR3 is TGTGCCAGCACCTCGGCGGGCCGGGGGTGGGCTGAAGCTTTCTTT. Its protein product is CASTSAGRGWAEAFF.

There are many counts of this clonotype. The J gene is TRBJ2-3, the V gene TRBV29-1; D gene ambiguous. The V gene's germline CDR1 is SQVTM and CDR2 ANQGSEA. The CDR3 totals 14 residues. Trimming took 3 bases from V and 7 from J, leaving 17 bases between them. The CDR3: CSVDFRLAAHTQYF. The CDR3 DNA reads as TGCAGCGTTGATTTTAGATTAGCTGCGCATACGCAGTATTTT.

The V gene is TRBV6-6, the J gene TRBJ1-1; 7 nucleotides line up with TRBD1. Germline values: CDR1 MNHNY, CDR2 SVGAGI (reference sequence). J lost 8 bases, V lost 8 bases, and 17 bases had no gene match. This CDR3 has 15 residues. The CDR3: CASAKTLGTDQEAFF. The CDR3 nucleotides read TGTGCCAGCGCAAAGACCCTAGGGACAGATCAAGAAGCTTTCTTT.

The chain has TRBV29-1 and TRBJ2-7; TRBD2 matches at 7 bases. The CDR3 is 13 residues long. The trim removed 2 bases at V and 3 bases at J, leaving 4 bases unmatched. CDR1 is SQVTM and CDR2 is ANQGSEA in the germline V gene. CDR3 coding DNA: TGCAGCGTTGAAAGGGACTACCTCTACGAGCAGTACTTC. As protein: CSVERDYLYEQYF.

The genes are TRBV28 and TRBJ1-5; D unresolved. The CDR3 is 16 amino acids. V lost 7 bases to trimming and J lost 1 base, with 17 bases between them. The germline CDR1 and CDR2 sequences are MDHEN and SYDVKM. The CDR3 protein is CASNRPGSLSNQPQHF. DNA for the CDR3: TGTGCCAGCAACCGGCCGGGCAGCTTGAGCAATCAGCCCCAGCATTTT.

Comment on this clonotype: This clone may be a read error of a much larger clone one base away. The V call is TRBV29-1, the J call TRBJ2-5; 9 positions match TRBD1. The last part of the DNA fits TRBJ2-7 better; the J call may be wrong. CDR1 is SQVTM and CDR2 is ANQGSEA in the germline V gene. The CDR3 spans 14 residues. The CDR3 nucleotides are TGCAGCGTTGACGCGGGACAGGGTTGGTACGAGCAGTACTTC. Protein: CSVDAGQGWYEQYF.

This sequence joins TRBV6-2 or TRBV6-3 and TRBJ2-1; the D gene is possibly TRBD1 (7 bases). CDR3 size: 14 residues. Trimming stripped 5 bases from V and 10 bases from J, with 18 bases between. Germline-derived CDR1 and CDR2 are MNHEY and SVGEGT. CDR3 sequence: CASSKTGRPYEQFF. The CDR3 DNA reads TGTGCCAGCAGTAAGACAGGGAGGCCTTACGAGCAGTTCTTC.

The CDR3 protein is CSANSRDSIFETQYF. The CDR3 nucleotides are TGCAGTGCTAATTCCAGGGACAGTATATTCGAGACCCAGTACTTC. The V gene is TRBV20-1, the J gene TRBJ2-5; TRBD1 matches 7 bases. This CDR3 is 15 amino acids long. In germline, CDR1 is DFQATT, CDR2 SNEGSKA (reference sequence). The V gene end was trimmed by 4 bases and the J gene end by 5 bases; junction bases not matched to a gene: 13.

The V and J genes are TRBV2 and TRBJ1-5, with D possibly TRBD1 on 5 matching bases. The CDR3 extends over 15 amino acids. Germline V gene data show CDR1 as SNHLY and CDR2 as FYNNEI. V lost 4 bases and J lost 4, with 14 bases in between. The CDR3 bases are TGTGCCAGCAGTGCTGAGGGCAGGGTTAATCAGCCCCAGCATTTT. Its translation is CASSAEGRVNQPQHF. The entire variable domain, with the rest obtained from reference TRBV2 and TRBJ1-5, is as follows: EPEVTQTPSHQVTQMGQEVILRCVPISNHLYFYWYRQILGQKVEFLVSFYNNEISEKSEIFDDQFSVERPDGSNFTLKIRSTKLEDSAMYFCASSAEGRVNQPQHFGDGTRLSIL.

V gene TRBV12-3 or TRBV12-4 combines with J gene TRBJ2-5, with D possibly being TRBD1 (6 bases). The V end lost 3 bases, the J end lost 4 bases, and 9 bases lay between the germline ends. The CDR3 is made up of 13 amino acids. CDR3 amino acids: CASSFARGETQYF. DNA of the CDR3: TGTGCCAGCAGTTTCGCCAGGGGAGAGACCCAGTACTTC.

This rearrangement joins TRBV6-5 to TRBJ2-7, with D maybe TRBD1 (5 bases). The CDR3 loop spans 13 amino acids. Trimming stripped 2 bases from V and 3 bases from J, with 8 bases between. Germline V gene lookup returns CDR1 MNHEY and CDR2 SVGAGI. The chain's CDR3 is CASSYAGNYEQYF. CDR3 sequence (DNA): TGTGCCAGCAGTTACGCAGGGAACTACGAGCAGTACTTC.

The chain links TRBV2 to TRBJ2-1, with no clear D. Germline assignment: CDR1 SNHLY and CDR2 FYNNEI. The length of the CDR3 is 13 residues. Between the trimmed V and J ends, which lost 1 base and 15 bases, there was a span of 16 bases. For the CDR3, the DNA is TGTGCCAGCAGTGAAGAGGTTAGAATTAGGAGGTTCTTC. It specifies CASSEEVRIRRFF.

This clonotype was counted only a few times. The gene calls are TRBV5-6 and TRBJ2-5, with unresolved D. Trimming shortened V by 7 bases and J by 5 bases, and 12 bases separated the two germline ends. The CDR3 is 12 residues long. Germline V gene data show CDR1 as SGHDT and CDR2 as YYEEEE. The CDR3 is CASEGPTETQYF. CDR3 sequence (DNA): TGTGCCAGCGAAGGGCCCACGGAGACCCAGTACTTC.

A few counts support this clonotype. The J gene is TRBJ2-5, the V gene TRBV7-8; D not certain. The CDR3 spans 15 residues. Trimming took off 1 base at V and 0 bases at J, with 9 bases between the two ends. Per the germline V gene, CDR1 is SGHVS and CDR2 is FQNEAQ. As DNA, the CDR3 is TGTGCCAGCAGCTTAGGACGGATGTACCAAGAGACCCAGTACTTC. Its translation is CASSLGRMYQETQYF.

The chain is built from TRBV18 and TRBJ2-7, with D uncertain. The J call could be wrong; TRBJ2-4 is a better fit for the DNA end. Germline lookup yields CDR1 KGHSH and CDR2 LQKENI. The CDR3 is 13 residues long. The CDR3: CASSGPGKNIQYF. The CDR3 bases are TGTGCCAGCTCAGGCCCCGGCAAAAACATTCAGTACTTC.

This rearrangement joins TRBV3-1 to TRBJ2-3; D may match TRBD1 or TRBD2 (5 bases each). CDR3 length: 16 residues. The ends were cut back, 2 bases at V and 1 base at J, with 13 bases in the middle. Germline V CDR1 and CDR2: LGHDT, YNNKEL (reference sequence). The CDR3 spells CASSQSVMGGTDTQYF. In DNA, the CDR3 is TGTGCCAGCAGCCAATCAGTTATGGGGGGCACAGATACGCAGTATTTT.

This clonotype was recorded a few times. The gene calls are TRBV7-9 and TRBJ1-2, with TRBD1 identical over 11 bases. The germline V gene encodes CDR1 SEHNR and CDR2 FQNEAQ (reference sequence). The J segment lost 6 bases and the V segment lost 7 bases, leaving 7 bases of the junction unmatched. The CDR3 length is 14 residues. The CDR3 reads CASIPDRGRDGYTF. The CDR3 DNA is TGTGCCAGCATCCCGGACAGGGGGCGGGATGGCTACACCTTC.